The clone carrying this T cell receptor beta chain came up a few times. Its antigen is as yet unknown. This sample stems from a study of T cells after yellow fever vaccination. Germline assignment: CDR1 SGHRS and CDR2 YFSETQ. The CDR3 loop spans 15 amino acids. With V trimmed by 3 bases and J by 5 bases, 10 bases remained unmatched. One entry per CDR3 protein, called by TCRdb with MiXCR from the 5' RACE reads. This sample has some 550,000 distinct CDR3 sequences, with roughly 21% found just once. Study outcomes and limitations: Researchers cautioned that FACS-sorted repertoires could harbor abundant clonotypes contaminating from the bulk population.

The source material was PBMCs, sampled 15 days after the yellow fever booster vaccination. The chain links TRBV5-1 to TRBJ2-7, with 8 bases lining up with TRBD1. This TCR was recovered from a man aged 30 to 39 who received the YFV17D yellow fever vaccine. Here the CDR3 reads CASSSGQGLTNEQYF. DNA for the CDR3: TGCGCCAGCAGCTCCGGACAGGGTCTTACCAACGAGCAGTACTTC.